This T cell receptor beta chain emerged from a study of blood T cell repertoires in COVID-19. Looking at the study overall: The United States, Italy and Spain were the sources of the acute and convalescent COVID-19 samples.

Germline CDR1 and CDR2: KGHDR and SFDVKD. The length of the CDR3 is 15 residues. The germline V and J ends were trimmed by 2 bases and 10 bases, with 18 bases remaining between them. Per the authors' pipeline: Amplification from reference gene primers served as the basis for estimated nucleated cell counts. This table comes from immunoSEQ multiplex PCR, and its TCRdb copy is limited to in-frame clones, with some not included. Clonal size and the V and J genes are those of that table, whereas D and trimming came from the DNA. This sample has about 140,000 clones, with about nine tenths found just once. Cohorts were determined from participant-reported clinical history. For recovered donors of Cohort 3, there were two negative PCRs, clearance, or symptom resolution.

This receptor was taken from a man aged 50-60 years who had recovered from COVID-19. The chain recombines TRBV24-1 with TRBJ2-3; possible D gene TRBD2, 5 bases. Material: PBMCs or T cells enriched from blood (not recorded which). The CDR3 region has the DNA TGTGCCACCAGTGATTCGGACTGGCGTAGACGGGCGCAGTATTTT. Translating gives CATSDSDWRRRAQYF.